This T cell receptor beta chain originates from a study of type 1 regulatory T cells. Study summary: T-allo10 is a Tr1-enriched, alloantigen-specific CD4 T cell product made in vitro.

Regarding the study as a whole: Compared with non-Tr1 cells, Tr1 cells showed a narrower TCR repertoire.

Points on this clonotype: Its antigen remains unidentified.

CDR3 size: 15 residues. The V gene's germline CDR1 is SNHLY and CDR2 FYNNEI. V lost 7 bases, J lost 2 bases, and 15 bases lay in between. In TCRdb, the reads were re-called with MiXCR into one record per CDR3 protein. The sample consists of 63,000 or so distinct CDR3 sequences, roughly half of them appearing once. J is TRBJ1-5 and V is TRBV2; no definite D call. The source is a human donor in good health. Sequenced: cultured non-Tr1 T cells, either the whole culture or a sorted T cell fraction (not recorded which). The CDR3 protein is CASTREGRGNQPQHF. CDR3 sequence (DNA): TGTGCCAGCACCCGAGAAGGGAGAGGCAATCAGCCCCAGCATTTT.